The source of this T cell receptor beta chain is a study of vaccination and CD4 T cells after COVID-19. The wider study: Stimuli were overlapping spike peptide pools of SARS-CoV-2 and three common cold coronaviruses (HCoV-NL63, HCoV-OC43, HCoV-229E).

Indicated treatment: roughly 10-day PBMC culture with coronavirus spike peptide pools or control peptides (ViraFEST assay). The culture of more than 1.5 million PBMCs per well included approximately 10 IU/ml IL-2 and 8.5 to 10 ug/ml peptide pools. The sample holds a few counts of this clonotype. Its target is not known. The assay that was used to sequence DNA from cultured CD4+ T cells was the Oncomine TCR Beta short-read assay. Investigators isolated genomic DNA from cultured CD4+ T cells. TCRdb reanalysed the PCR reads using MiXCR and keeps one entry per CDR3 protein. The sample has approximately 6,500 distinct CDR3 sequences, about 50% seen once. Deletions cut 1 base from V and 0 bases from J, with 7 bases between. This CDR3 comprises 14 residues. Germline V gene sequence: CDR1 SGHAT, CDR2 FQNNGV.

Sequencing was carried out using CD4+ T cells from blood, cultured in vitro. The chain uses TRBV11-2 and TRBJ2-7; the D is unclear. This sequence originates from a human donor who had recovered from COVID-19. The chain's CDR3 is CASSLGSNSYEQYF. The CDR3, as DNA: TGTGCCAGCAGCTTAGGGTCGAACTCCTACGAGCAGTACTTC.